Listed here is a single T cell receptor beta chain. The CDR3 regions of TCR beta were amplified from RNA transcripts. Using the HTBI primer set, a first-round RT-PCR was run on the TCR CDR3. MiXCR, run by TCRdb on the multiplex PCR reads, gives a single entry per CDR3 protein. The sample contains roughly 500,000 distinct CDR3 sequences, 14% of which appear only once. This sample was taken from a study of T cells in Graves' hyperthyroidism and ophthalmopathy. There are 17 residues in the CDR3. Trimming took 2 bases from V and 1 from J, leaving 18 bases between them. Germline V gene data show CDR1 as MNHEY and CDR2 as SVGEGT.

Input material: blood. The rearrangement joins TRBV6-2 or TRBV6-3 to TRBJ2-7; D call uncertain. The receptor was isolated from a woman aged 25 to 39 with Graves' hyperthyroidism that later progressed to Graves' ophthalmopathy. The CDR3 spells CASSYAGSWTVSYEQYF. The CDR3 coding sequence is TGTGCCAGCAGTTACGCCGGATCCTGGACGGTGTCCTACGAGCAGTACTTC.